What follows are 21 T cell receptor beta chains derived from one specimen sequenced in a study of blood T cell repertoires in COVID-19. Profiling relied on immunoSEQ multiplex PCR, and the TCRdb table lists in-frame clones only, not all of them. The sample contains 200,000 to 250,000 clones, 80% to 90% of which appear only once. Sample: peripheral blood. The receptors derive from a woman older than 75 with active or convalescent COVID-19.

The J gene is TRBJ2-7, the V gene TRBV6-6; 10 bases line up with TRBD1. The CDR3 sequence is 15 residues long. Unmatched junction bases numbered 2, after V lost 2 bases and J lost 1 base. Per the germline V gene, CDR1 is MNHNY and CDR2 is SVGAGI (reference sequence). The CDR3 coding sequence is TGTGCCAGCAGTTACGCGGACAGGGGGTCCTACGAGCAGTACTTC. Protein product: CASSYADRGSYEQYF.

CDR3 region: CASSLGGTGATYEQYF. For the CDR3, the DNA is TGTGCCAGCAGCTTGGGCGGGACAGGGGCAACCTACGAGCAGTACTTC. J is TRBJ2-7 and V is TRBV5-5; the match to TRBD1 covers 10 bases. With V trimmed by 0 bases and J by 2 bases, 5 bases remained unmatched. Per the germline V gene, CDR1 is SGHKS and CDR2 is YYEKEE (reference sequence). The CDR3 spans 16 residues.

The chain uses TRBV9 and TRBJ1-6, with TRBD1 identical over 7 bases. The J segment lost 7 bases and the V segment lost 3 bases, leaving 10 bases of the junction unmatched. From germline, CDR1 is SGDLS and CDR2 YYNGEE. This CDR3 contains 16 residues. CDR3 coding DNA: TGTGCCAGCAGCGCGACAGGGAGCTGGGGAAATTCACCCCTCCACTTT. It codes for CASSATGSWGNSPLHF.

A note on this clone: This sample also contains other DNA sequences that code for the same CDR3. The rearrangement uses TRBV9 and TRBJ2-3; D may be TRBD1 (5 bases). In germline, CDR1 is SGDLS, CDR2 YYNGEE. Trimming shortened V by 0 bases and J by 1 base, and 9 bases separated the two germline ends. The CDR3 totals 15 residues. In DNA, the CDR3 is TGTGCCAGCAGCGTAGTTCAGGGCGGCACAGATACGCAGTATTTT. This codes for CASSVVQGGTDTQYF.

The chain recombines TRBV4-3 with TRBJ1-2; D unresolved. The V gene lost 0 bases and the J gene lost 4 bases, with 9 bases spanning the gap. CDR1 and CDR2 (germline): LGHNA, YSLEER. This CDR3 has 14 amino acids. The CDR3 sequence is CASSQDLVSYGYTF. The DNA for the CDR3 is TGCGCCAGCAGCCAAGATCTAGTAAGCTATGGCTACACCTTC.

The chain uses TRBV5-6 and TRBJ2-5; D call uncertain. V lost 4 bases to trimming and J lost 3 bases, with 7 bases between them. The CDR3 is 12 residues long. Germline loops: CDR1 SGHDT, CDR2 YYEEEE. The chain's CDR3 is CASSLQKETQYF. Written as DNA, the CDR3 is TGTGCCAGCAGCCTACAGAAAGAGACCCAGTACTTC.

The genes are TRBV10-3 and TRBJ2-7, with 12 positions matching TRBD1. V shed 9 bases, J shed 5 bases, and the junction held 11 bases outside the gene matches. CDR3 size: 15 residues. Germline CDR1 reads ENHRY; CDR2 reads SYGVKD. In DNA, the CDR3 is TGTGCCATGTCTTTGGGACAGGGGGCGGGCCACGAGCAGTACTTC. It encodes CAMSLGQGAGHEQYF.

This clone has a single count. This rearrangement joins TRBV28 to TRBJ2-7; no definite D call. The CDR3 spans 12 residues. The V end lost 6 bases, the J end lost 0 bases, and 6 bases lay between the germline ends. Germline V gene sequence: CDR1 MDHEN, CDR2 SYDVKM. The CDR3 coding sequence is TGTGCCAGCAGCCCTATCTCCTACGAGCAGTACTTC. Residues: CASSPISYEQYF.

As DNA, the CDR3 is TGTGCCAGCAGTTTAGGGACAGGGGGCATCGGTGAGCAGTTCTTC. Residues: CASSLGTGGIGEQFF. The V gene is TRBV27, the J gene TRBJ2-1, with 12 bases matching TRBD1. Germline V gene lookup returns CDR1 MNHEY and CDR2 SMNVEV (reference sequence). V lost 2 bases to trimming and J lost 9 bases; unmatched junction nucleotides: 5. The CDR3 contains 15 residues.

This clone was seen once. The V call is TRBV11-2, the J call TRBJ2-7; the D gene is possibly TRBD1 (5 bases). V lost 5 bases, J lost 6 bases, and 17 bases lay in between. CDR1 and CDR2 from the germline V gene are SGHAT and FQNNGV. The CDR3 length is 14 residues. The CDR3 loop is CASSPFTGFPEQYF. CDR3 nucleotide sequence: TGTGCCAGCAGCCCTTTCACAGGTTTTCCCGAGCAGTACTTC.

The rearrangement links TRBV18 to TRBJ1-2, with 7 bases lining up with TRBD1. Germline V lookup: CDR1 KGHSH, CDR2 LQKENI. J lost 3 bases, V lost 3 bases, and 7 bases had no gene match. This CDR3 region has 15 residues. CDR3 DNA sequence: TGTGCCAGCTCACCCTCAAGGGGGCTTTACTATGGCTACACCTTC. Amino acid sequence: CASSPSRGLYYGYTF.

The rearrangement uses TRBV5-1 and TRBJ2-1, with D perhaps matching TRBD2 (5 bases). The CDR3 totals 14 residues. The V gene's germline CDR1 is SGHRS and CDR2 YFSETQ. The germline V and J ends were trimmed by 3 bases and 7 bases, with 14 bases remaining between them. The CDR3 sequence: CASSSGLSVNEQFF. The CDR3, as DNA: TGCGCCAGCAGCTCGGGATTGTCAGTAAATGAGCAGTTCTTC.

The V call is TRBV28, the J call TRBJ2-1, with unresolved D. The CDR3 runs to 16 residues. Trimming pared 3 bases from V and 5 bases from J, leaving 17 bases between. The germline V gene has CDR1 MDHEN and CDR2 SYDVKM. CDR3 in DNA: TGTGCCAGCAGTTTGGCCCCGGGTGTAACCAACAATGAGCAGTTCTTC. Its protein is CASSLAPGVTNNEQFF.

The V call is TRBV2, the J call TRBJ2-3, with 12 bases matching TRBD2. Germline CDR1 SNHLY, CDR2 FYNNEI. Trimming removed 5 bases from V and 2 bases from J; junction bases left unmatched: 8. The CDR3 sequence is 17 residues long. The CDR3 nucleotides are TGTGCCAGCAGTCGGCTAGCGGGAGGGCCGACCACAGATACGCAGTATTTT. Translated, it gives CASSRLAGGPTTDTQYF.

J is TRBJ2-3 and V is TRBV4-2; possible D gene TRBD1, 6 bases. The CDR3 is 18 residues long. Germline V CDR1 and CDR2: LGHNA, YNFKEQ. V was cut by 2 bases and J by 0 bases, with 18 bases left in between. DNA for the CDR3: TGTGCCAGCAGCCAATATTTAGGACAGAGAACTAGCACAGATACGCAGTATTTT. Residues: CASSQYLGQRTSTDTQYF.

V and J are TRBV5-6 and TRBJ1-2, with a possible D match to TRBD1 (6 bases). V was shortened by 4 bases and J by 1 base, with 14 bases between the two germline ends. CDR1 and CDR2 (germline): SGHDT, YYEEEE. The CDR3 spans 15 residues. CDR3 nucleotides: TGTGCCAGCAGCCCCCGGCCAGGGGTTAACTATGGCTACACCTTC. The encoded protein is CASSPRPGVNYGYTF.

The CDR3 is CAWRQGPHQPQHF. The CDR3 DNA follows: TGTGCCTGGAGGCAGGGGCCTCATCAGCCCCAGCATTTT. The chain has TRBV30 and TRBJ1-5, with a tentative D call TRBD1 (6 bases). V shed 3 bases and J shed 5 bases, with 11 bases lying between them. Germline lookup yields CDR1 GTSNPN and CDR2 SVGIG (reference sequence). CDR3 size: 13 residues.

The gene calls are TRBV11-2 and TRBJ2-1, with unresolved D. The V end lost 5 bases, the J end lost 5 bases, and 10 bases lay between the germline ends. CDR1 is SGHAT, CDR2 FQNNGV, per germline. CDR3 size: 13 residues. The CDR3 nucleotides read TGTGCCAGCAGCCCCCTAACCCACAATGAGCAGTTCTTC. It yields the protein CASSPLTHNEQFF. Variable domain in full (rest from reference TRBV11-2 and TRBJ2-1): EAGVAQSPRYKIIEKRQSVAFWCNPISGHATLYWYQQILGQGPKLLIQFQNNGVVDDSQLPKDRFSAERLKGVDSTLKIQPAKLEDSAVYLCASSPLTHNEQFFGPGTRLTVL.

The chain combines TRBV15 with TRBJ1-2; 7 nucleotides align to TRBD1. The germline gives CDR1 LNHNV, CDR2 YYDKDF (reference sequence). V lost 1 base and J lost 2; bases outside the gene matches: 4. There are 15 residues in the CDR3. CDR3 nucleotides: TGTGCCACCAGCAGAGGCCGGGACAGCAACTATGGCTACACCTTC. Protein sequence: CATSRGRDSNYGYTF.

V usage is TRBV10-3 and J usage is TRBJ1-2, with 8 bases identical to TRBD1. Germline CDR1 ENHRY, CDR2 SYGVKD. This CDR3 contains 14 residues. After removal of 2 bases from V and 8 bases from J, the junction contained 7 bases not matched to a gene. CDR3 loop: CAISEVRGLDGYTF. The DNA of the CDR3 is TGTGCCATCAGTGAGGTCAGGGGGCTGGACGGCTACACCTTC.

The chain is built from TRBV7-9 and TRBJ2-3, with D maybe TRBD2 (5 bases). Germline V lookup: CDR1 SEHNR, CDR2 FQNEAQ (reference sequence). V was trimmed by 7 bases and J by 6 bases, leaving 17 bases between them. This CDR3 spans 14 amino acids. The chain's CDR3 is CASNRLGREDTQYF. Here the CDR3 DNA reads TGTGCCAGCAACCGGCTGGGGAGAGAGGATACGCAGTATTTT.